This is a list of T cell receptor beta chains from one sample in a study of blood T cell repertoires in COVID-19. The assay was immunoSEQ multiplex PCR, and TCRdb's table has in-frame clones only and misses some. The data show roughly 130,000 clones, about four fifths seen once. Sequenced input: peripheral blood. The source is a young woman who had recovered from COVID-19. Each CDR3 is given with its conserved first and last residue. A D gene is named only where the DNA matches it firmly. The listing skips clone size in some rows; elsewhere it reads once, few, many or a size class.

clone size	D gene	V gene	J gene	CDR3 DNA	CDR3 protein
.	TRBD2	TRBV6-6	TRBJ2-3	TGTGCCAGCACCCTAGCGGGGGGGCTTAGTGGTACGCAGTATTTT	CASTLAGGLSGTQYF
.	TRBD1	TRBV4-1	TRBJ2-3	TGCGCCAGCAGCCTCGGGACAGGCGACACAGATACGCAGTATTTT	CASSLGTGDTDTQYF
.	.	TRBV7-3	TRBJ2-2	TGTGCCAGCAGCTCCGTACTAACCACCGGGGAGCTGTTTTTT	CASSSVLTTGELFF
.	.	TRBV27	TRBJ1-4	TGTGCCAGCAGTTTCAGGGGAGGGTATGAAAAACTGTTTTTT	CASSFRGGYEKLFF
.	TRBD2	TRBV19	TRBJ2-7	TGTGCCAGTAGTACGGGGGGGGCTACCTACGAGCAGTACTTC	CASSTGGATYEQYF
.	.	TRBV30	TRBJ1-2	TGTGCCTGGAGTAAGAGATATGGCTACACCTTC	CAWSKRYGYTF
.	TRBD2	TRBV6-5	TRBJ2-5	TGTGCCAGCAGTTACCGACTAGCGGAGGTCAAAGAGACCCAGTACTTC	CASSYRLAEVKETQYF
few	.	TRBV4-1	TRBJ1-6	TGCGCCAGCAGCCAAGAACAGGGACCTCCGCAATCACCCCTCCACTTT	CASSQEQGPPQSPLHF
once	TRBD1	TRBV18	TRBJ2-1	TGTGCCAGCTCACCAAGAGGAGCTCAGGGGGACAATGAGCAGTTCTTC	CASSPRGAQGDNEQFF
.	.	TRBV12-5	TRBJ2-4	TGTGCTAGTGGTACTGAGGGACTGCCCCAAGACATTCAGTACTTC	CASGTEGLPQDIQYF
.	.	TRBV2	TRBJ1-6	TGTGCCAGCAGTCCGACAGGTCCTAGGTCACCCCTCCACTTT	CASSPTGPRSPLHF
.	TRBD2	TRBV13	TRBJ2-7	TGTGCCAGCAGCTATGGAAGGACTAGCGGCCAATACGAGCAGTACTTC	CASSYGRTSGQYEQYF
.	TRBD1	TRBV19	TRBJ2-5	TGTGCCAGTAGTACGGGACAGTACCAAGAGACCCAGTACTTC	CASSTGQYQETQYF
.	.	TRBV5-1	TRBJ1-1	TGCGCCAGCAGCCTCATTCACACAGGGTTAGGCACTGAAGCTTTCTTT	CASSLIHTGLGTEAFF
.	.	TRBV5-1	TRBJ2-1	TGCGCCAGCAGCAAGGCAGGGTTAAGCTCCTACAATGAGCAGTTCTTC	CASSKAGLSSYNEQFF
once	.	TRBV15	TRBJ2-2	TGTGCCACCAGCAGAGATCAGTACAGGGCGAACACCGGGGAGCTGTTTTTT	CATSRDQYRANTGELFF
.	.	TRBV5-6	TRBJ1-5	TGTGCCAGCAGCTCGTTTGACAGGAGCAATCAGCCCCAGCATTTT	CASSSFDRSNQPQHF
.	TRBD1	TRBV11-2	TRBJ2-7	TGTGCCAGCAGCCCCCGGGACAGGAATACGTACGAGCAGTACTTC	CASSPRDRNTYEQYF
.	.	TRBV2	TRBJ1-4	TGTGCCAGCAGTGAAGACCAGATTAATGAAAAACTGTTTTTT	CASSEDQINEKLFF
.	.	TRBV25-1	TRBJ2-3	TGTGCCAGCAGTGTGGCTAGCACAGATACGCAGTATTTT	CASSVASTDTQYF
once	TRBD1	TRBV18	TRBJ1-4	TGTGCCAGCTCACCACCGGGACAGGGGAATGAAAAACTGTTTTTT	CASSPPGQGNEKLFF
.	.	TRBV9	TRBJ2-5	TGTGCCAGCAGCGTAGTGCCAGCGGAAGAGACCCAGTACTTC	CASSVVPAEETQYF
many	TRBD1	TRBV6-6	TRBJ2-7	TGTGCCAGCACCGAAAACAGGGGGGAATACGAGCAGTACTTC	CASTENRGEYEQYF
few	TRBD1	TRBV6-1	TRBJ1-2	TGTGCCAGCAGTGAAGCGAAGGACAGGGGGATCGCCTATGGCTACACCTTC	CASSEAKDRGIAYGYTF
.	.	TRBV19	TRBJ2-7	.	CASSIDLRFGEPTSAGQYF
.	.	TRBV7-6	TRBJ2-7	TGTGCCAGCAGCCCACGGACAGAGCAGTACTTC	CASSPRTEQYF
.	.	TRBV5-6	TRBJ2-7	TGTGCCAGCAGCTTCACCACTAGCCGCCACGAGCAGTACTTC	CASSFTTSRHEQYF
.	TRBD1	TRBV2	TRBJ2-3	TGTGCCAGCAGGACAGGGGAGTTCGACACAGATACGCAGTATTTT	CASRTGEFDTDTQYF
.	TRBD1	TRBV3-1/TRBV3-2	TRBJ1-5	TGTGCCAGCACTACAGGGGTAGGCAATCAGCCCCAGCATTTT	CASTTGVGNQPQHF
.	TRBD1	TRBV6-5	TRBJ1-1	TGTGCCAGCAGTCGGACAGGGGCGAACACTGAAGCTTTCTTT	CASSRTGANTEAFF